Listed below are T cell receptor beta chains from one sample, sequenced in a study of blood T cell repertoires in COVID-19. Only in-frame clones appear in the TCRdb table, and some are missing; sequencing was by immunoSEQ multiplex PCR. The sample shows about 270,000 clones, 85% to 90% of them seen only once. What was sequenced was PBMCs or T cells enriched from blood (not recorded which). These receptors all stem from a man between 18 and 29 years old who had recovered from COVID-19. Each CDR3 is given without its conserved first and last residue. D genes are given only for firm matches.

D,J,V,CDR3
TRBD2,TRBJ2-2,TRBV2,ASTTHPVLAGGPDTGELF
TRBD1,TRBJ1-2,TRBV6-5,ASRPGTEYGYT
NA,TRBJ2-3,TRBV28,ASSLSSGGWGTDTQY
NA,TRBJ2-7,TRBV11-2,ASSEAYEQY
NA,TRBJ2-2,TRBV5-1,ASSLMALGRGSENTGELF
TRBD1,TRBJ1-1,TRBV5-6,ASSQDRGGTEAF
TRBD1,TRBJ2-2,TRBV12-5,ASGAGTGNTGELF
NA,TRBJ1-2,TRBV28,ATGGSGYGYT
NA,TRBJ1-3,TRBV11-2,ASSFAGYGNTIY
NA,TRBJ1-6,TRBV7-9,ATSTHDRGGVNSPLH
NA,TRBJ2-3,TRBV11-2,ASRRQASSTDTQY
TRBD1,TRBJ1-6,TRBV27,ASKVSDRGRYNSPLH
TRBD2,TRBJ2-7,TRBV6-5,ASSYSGGGSYEQY
NA,TRBJ2-7,TRBV11-3,ASSPPRGPPYEQY
TRBD2,TRBJ2-3,TRBV19,ASSIGGGFTDTQY
NA,TRBJ2-7,TRBV5-1,ASSSASTAYEQY
NA,TRBJ2-2,TRBV18,ASSPDRSPGELF
NA,TRBJ1-5,TRBV30,AWAGGQTFNQPQH
TRBD2,TRBJ2-7,TRBV7-9,ASSVRGLAGAHDEQY
NA,TRBJ2-7,TRBV19,ASSWQGSSYEQY
TRBD2,TRBJ2-1,TRBV6-9,ASSYSRDGGVLPETYNEQF
TRBD1,TRBJ2-7,TRBV6-5,ASSMDRNYEQY
NA,TRBJ1-4,TRBV9,ASSVDSMNEKLF
NA,TRBJ1-4,TRBV19,ASRYYRDEKLF
NA,TRBJ2-1,TRBV12-3/TRBV12-4,ASSLFGNEQF
NA,TRBJ2-7,TRBV6-5,ASSYSRPVTYEQY
TRBD2,TRBJ2-5,TRBV10-3,AISESSGGARTQY
TRBD1,TRBJ2-5,TRBV5-1,ASSSIQGAETQY
NA,TRBJ1-1,TRBV30,AWSTDRQNTEAF
NA,TRBJ2-7,TRBV5-4,ASSAATHEQY
TRBD1,TRBJ2-3,TRBV10-3,AISESWTGATDTQY
TRBD2,TRBJ2-7,TRBV28,ASSRTSGRGEQY
TRBD1,TRBJ2-2,TRBV30,AYDLRDRGTGELF
TRBD2,TRBJ2-1,TRBV18,ASSPPSGRINEQF
NA,TRBJ2-1,TRBV1,TSSQRCGLGAF
NA,TRBJ2-1,TRBV18,ASSSGLEGEQF
NA,TRBJ2-5,TRBV28,ASSPPQGWETQY
NA,TRBJ2-7,TRBV7-8,ASILGLGITTYEQY
NA,TRBJ1-5,TRBV10-3,AIGLGVSSNQPQH
NA,TRBJ2-3,TRBV11-1,ASSYGRWGSTDTQY
NA,TRBJ1-3,TRBV21-1,ASSKDSRSSGNTIY
TRBD1,TRBJ2-1,TRBV7-9,ASSERGLSYNEQF